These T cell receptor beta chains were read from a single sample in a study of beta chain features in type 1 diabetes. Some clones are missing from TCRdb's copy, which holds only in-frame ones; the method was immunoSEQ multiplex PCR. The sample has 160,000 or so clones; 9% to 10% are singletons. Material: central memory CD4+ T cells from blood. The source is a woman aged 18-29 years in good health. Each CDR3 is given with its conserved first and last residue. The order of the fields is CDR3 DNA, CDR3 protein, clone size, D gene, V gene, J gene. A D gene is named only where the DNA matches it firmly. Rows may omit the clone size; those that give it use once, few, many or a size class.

cdr3_nt: TGTGCCAGCAGCTTCAGACAGGGGGCAACAGATACGCAGTATTTT; cdr3_aa: CASSFRQGATDTQYF; clone_size: few; d_call: TRBD1; v_call: TRBV7-2; j_call: TRBJ2-3
cdr3_nt: TGTGCCAGCAGCTTGGACAGGGGAAACACTGAAGCTTTCTTT; cdr3_aa: CASSLDRGNTEAFF; clone_size: NA; d_call: TRBD1; v_call: TRBV5-8; j_call: TRBJ1-1
cdr3_nt: TGCGCCAGCAGCTTGGGCCCTAGCGGCACCTACAATGAGCAGTTCTTC; cdr3_aa: CASSLGPSGTYNEQFF; clone_size: NA; d_call: TRBD2; v_call: TRBV5-1; j_call: TRBJ2-1
cdr3_nt: TGTGCCAGCAGCTTATTCTCCGCCGGGACAGGGGGACACACCGGGGAGCTGTTTTTT; cdr3_aa: CASSLFSAGTGGHTGELFF; clone_size: few; d_call: TRBD1; v_call: TRBV11-2; j_call: TRBJ2-2
cdr3_nt: TGTGCCAGCAGCAGGATGGACAGAAATCAGCCCCAGCATTTT; cdr3_aa: CASSRMDRNQPQHF; clone_size: NA; d_call: NA; v_call: TRBV21-1; j_call: TRBJ1-5
cdr3_nt: TGTGCCAGCAGCCCAAGTTTACTAGCGGGAAGCTACAATGAGCAGTTCTTC; cdr3_aa: CASSPSLLAGSYNEQFF; clone_size: few; d_call: TRBD2; v_call: TRBV5-5; j_call: TRBJ2-1
cdr3_nt: TGTGCCACCAGCAGCATAGCGGGAGGGATTTACGAGCAGTACTTC; cdr3_aa: CATSSIAGGIYEQYF; clone_size: few; d_call: TRBD2; v_call: TRBV15; j_call: TRBJ2-7
cdr3_nt: TGTGCCAGCAATCGAGGGCCGGCCTACGAGCAGTACTTC; cdr3_aa: CASNRGPAYEQYF; clone_size: few; d_call: NA; v_call: TRBV6-5; j_call: TRBJ2-7
cdr3_nt: TGTGCCTGGAGTTCAGCGTATACGCAGTATTTT; cdr3_aa: CAWSSAYTQYF; clone_size: NA; d_call: NA; v_call: TRBV30; j_call: TRBJ2-3
cdr3_nt: TGTGCCAGCTCACCACCAGGACAGGGGGCCTACACCTTC; cdr3_aa: CASSPPGQGAYTF; clone_size: NA; d_call: TRBD1; v_call: TRBV18; j_call: TRBJ1-2
cdr3_nt: TGTGCCAGCAGTTTGAACAGGGTGAATGAGCAGTTCTTC; cdr3_aa: CASSLNRVNEQFF; clone_size: many; d_call: NA; v_call: TRBV6-6; j_call: TRBJ2-1
cdr3_nt: TGTGCTAGTGGTTTGCAGGGGGCGGGGGATACGCAGTATTTT; cdr3_aa: CASGLQGAGDTQYF; clone_size: NA; d_call: TRBD1; v_call: TRBV12-5; j_call: TRBJ2-3
cdr3_nt: TGTGCCAGCAGCTTCCCTAGCGGGAGGCCCTACAATGAGCAGTTCTTC; cdr3_aa: CASSFPSGRPYNEQFF; clone_size: few; d_call: TRBD2; v_call: TRBV5-4; j_call: TRBJ2-1
cdr3_nt: TGTGCCAACAGTCGGTACCCTTCCGGTGGCTACACCTTC; cdr3_aa: CANSRYPSGGYTF; clone_size: NA; d_call: NA; v_call: TRBV2; j_call: TRBJ1-2
cdr3_nt: TGTGCCAGCAGCTTGGAGGGAGCGGGCACTGAAGCTTTCTTT; cdr3_aa: CASSLEGAGTEAFF; clone_size: few; d_call: NA; v_call: TRBV7-6; j_call: TRBJ1-1
cdr3_nt: TGTGCCATCAGTGAATCGGGGGGCTTGAACACTGAAGCTTTCTTT; cdr3_aa: CAISESGGLNTEAFF; clone_size: NA; d_call: NA; v_call: TRBV10-3; j_call: TRBJ1-1
cdr3_nt: TGTGCCAGCTCCCGGCAGGGTGATGAAAAACTGTTTTTT; cdr3_aa: CASSRQGDEKLFF; clone_size: NA; d_call: NA; v_call: TRBV18; j_call: TRBJ1-4
cdr3_nt: TGTGCCTGGGGACAGGGAGTTCGGACAGATACGCAGTATTTT; cdr3_aa: CAWGQGVRTDTQYF; clone_size: few; d_call: TRBD1; v_call: TRBV30; j_call: TRBJ2-3
cdr3_nt: TGCGCCAGCAGTCCCGGGACAGGGATATTGGATACGCAGTATTTT; cdr3_aa: CASSPGTGILDTQYF; clone_size: few; d_call: TRBD1; v_call: TRBV5-1; j_call: TRBJ2-3
cdr3_nt: TGTGCCAGCAGCCATCTCTCGGGTTATGGCGATGAGCAGTTCTTC; cdr3_aa: CASSHLSGYGDEQFF; clone_size: NA; d_call: NA; v_call: TRBV14; j_call: TRBJ2-1
cdr3_nt: TGTGCCAGCAGCTTTGCGGGGCCGCCTAATGAAAAACTGTTTTTT; cdr3_aa: CASSFAGPPNEKLFF; clone_size: NA; d_call: NA; v_call: TRBV5-5; j_call: TRBJ1-4
cdr3_nt: TGTGCCAGCAGTTACGCACAGGGAACTGGAAACACCATATATTTT; cdr3_aa: CASSYAQGTGNTIYF; clone_size: few; d_call: NA; v_call: TRBV6-5; j_call: TRBJ1-3
cdr3_nt: TGTGCCAGCAGCCAAGATAAGGGGTTAGGGGATGAGCAGTTCTTC; cdr3_aa: CASSQDKGLGDEQFF; clone_size: many; d_call: NA; v_call: TRBV14; j_call: TRBJ2-1
cdr3_nt: TGTGCCAGCAGTTACGGGCCGTACTATGGCTACACCTTC; cdr3_aa: CASSYGPYYGYTF; clone_size: few; d_call: NA; v_call: TRBV6-6; j_call: TRBJ1-2
cdr3_nt: TGTGCCAGCAGCTTCCCGGGACTAGCGGGTAGCTCCTACAATGAGCAGTTCTTC; cdr3_aa: CASSFPGLAGSSYNEQFF; clone_size: NA; d_call: TRBD2; v_call: TRBV5-6; j_call: TRBJ2-1
cdr3_nt: TGCGCCAGCAGCGTGGGACTAGCCGGATACTCCTACGAGCAGTACTTC; cdr3_aa: CASSVGLAGYSYEQYF; clone_size: NA; d_call: TRBD2; v_call: TRBV5-1; j_call: TRBJ2-7
cdr3_nt: TGTGCCAGCTCGGGGGTAGCCTACGAGCAGTACTTC; cdr3_aa: CASSGVAYEQYF; clone_size: few; d_call: NA; v_call: TRBV6-6; j_call: TRBJ2-7
cdr3_nt: TGTGCCAGCAGTTACAGGGGCCAAGAGACCCAGTACTTC; cdr3_aa: CASSYRGQETQYF; clone_size: few; d_call: TRBD1; v_call: TRBV27; j_call: TRBJ2-5
cdr3_nt: TGTGCCAGCAGCGCGACGGGGGGCCGCACAGATACGCAGTATTTT; cdr3_aa: CASSATGGRTDTQYF; clone_size: NA; d_call: NA; v_call: TRBV9; j_call: TRBJ2-3
cdr3_nt: TGTGCCAGCAGTCTAACTAGCGGGGGGAGGCCCGGGGAGCTGTTTTTT; cdr3_aa: CASSLTSGGRPGELFF; clone_size: NA; d_call: TRBD2; v_call: TRBV28; j_call: TRBJ2-2
cdr3_nt: TGTGCCAGCAGGGAATGGAGCACCGGGGAGCTGTTTTTT; cdr3_aa: CASREWSTGELFF; clone_size: few; d_call: NA; v_call: TRBV6-6; j_call: TRBJ2-2
cdr3_nt: TGTGCCACCAGCACCCGGGACAGGAGAAATTACGAGCAGTACTTC; cdr3_aa: CATSTRDRRNYEQYF; clone_size: few; d_call: TRBD1; v_call: TRBV15; j_call: TRBJ2-7
cdr3_nt: TGTGCCAGCAGCTTAAGTCCGTCTGGACAGGGGTACAATGAGCAGTTCTTC; cdr3_aa: CASSLSPSGQGYNEQFF; clone_size: NA; d_call: TRBD1; v_call: TRBV7-2; j_call: TRBJ2-1
cdr3_nt: TGTGCCAGCAGTGAACAGGGTCTTAGCGGGCAGTACTTC; cdr3_aa: CASSEQGLSGQYF; clone_size: few; d_call: NA; v_call: TRBV6-1; j_call: TRBJ2-7
cdr3_nt: TGTGCCAGTGGTACAGGGGGCTCGAGAGAGCAGTACTTC; cdr3_aa: CASGTGGSREQYF; clone_size: few; d_call: TRBD1; v_call: TRBV7-2; j_call: TRBJ2-7
cdr3_nt: TGTGCCTGGAGTGCTAGCGGGATTATAGATACGCAGTATTTT; cdr3_aa: CAWSASGIIDTQYF; clone_size: NA; d_call: TRBD2; v_call: TRBV30; j_call: TRBJ2-3
cdr3_nt: TGTGCCAGCACCGCCCGCGGGGGGGGCACAGATACGCAGTATTTT; cdr3_aa: CASTARGGGTDTQYF; clone_size: NA; d_call: TRBD2; v_call: TRBV11-2; j_call: TRBJ2-3